This T cell receptor beta chain was captured by sequencing in a study of beta chain features in type 1 diabetes. General study points: Shortening of TCRB CDR3s, moderate but significant, appeared in all four CD4+ subsets of Type 1 diabetes patients.

About this clone itself: What it binds is not known.

CDR1 SGDLS and CDR2 YYNGEE come from the germline V gene. This CDR3 has 12 residues. V was pared by 0 bases and J by 5 bases, with 5 bases between. Since all of the isolated RNA was reverse transcribed, expressed TCRB transcripts were what got sequenced. Generated by immunoSEQ multiplex PCR, the TCRdb table keeps only in-frame clones and is missing some. The sample records approximately 120,000 clones, roughly a sixth being singletons. The authors obtained over 98% purity in all sorted populations. The rearrangement joins TRBV9 to TRBJ2-5; D remains ambiguous. Sequenced: central memory CD4+ T cells from blood. The receptor was derived from a man between 18 and 29 years old with type 1 diabetes. CDR3 in amino acids: CASSVEGETQYF. The CDR3 nucleotides are TGTGCCAGCAGCGTAGAAGGGGAGACCCAGTACTTC. Filled out from reference TRBV9 and TRBJ2-5, the complete variable domain reads DSGVTQTPKHLITATGQRVTLRCSPRSGDLSVYWYQQSLDQGLQFLIQYYNGEERAKGNILERFSAQQFPDLHSELNLSSLELGDSALYFCASSVEGETQYFGPGTRLLVL.